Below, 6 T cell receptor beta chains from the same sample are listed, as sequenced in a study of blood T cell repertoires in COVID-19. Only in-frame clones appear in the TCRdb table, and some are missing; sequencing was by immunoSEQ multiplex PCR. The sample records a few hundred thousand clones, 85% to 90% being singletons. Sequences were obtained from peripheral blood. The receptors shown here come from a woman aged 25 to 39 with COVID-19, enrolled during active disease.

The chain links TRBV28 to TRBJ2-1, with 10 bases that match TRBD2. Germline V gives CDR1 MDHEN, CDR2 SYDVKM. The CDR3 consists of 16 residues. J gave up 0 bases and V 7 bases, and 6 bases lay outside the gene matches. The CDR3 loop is CASTRGLASSYNEQFF. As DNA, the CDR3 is TGTGCCAGCACCCGGGGACTAGCGAGCTCCTACAATGAGCAGTTCTTC.

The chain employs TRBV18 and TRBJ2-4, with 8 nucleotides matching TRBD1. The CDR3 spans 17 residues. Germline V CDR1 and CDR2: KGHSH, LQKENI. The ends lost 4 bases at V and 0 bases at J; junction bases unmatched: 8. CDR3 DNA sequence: TGTGCCAGCTCACTAGACAGGGGCGGTTTAGCCAAAAACATTCAGTACTTC. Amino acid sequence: CASSLDRGGLAKNIQYF.

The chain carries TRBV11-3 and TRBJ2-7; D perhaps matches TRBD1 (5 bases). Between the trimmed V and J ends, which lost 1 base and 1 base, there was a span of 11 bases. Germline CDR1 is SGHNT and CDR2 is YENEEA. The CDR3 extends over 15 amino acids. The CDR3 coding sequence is TGTGCCAGCAGCTTAGGGCCGACAGAGTCCTACGAGCAGTACTTC. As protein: CASSLGPTESYEQYF.

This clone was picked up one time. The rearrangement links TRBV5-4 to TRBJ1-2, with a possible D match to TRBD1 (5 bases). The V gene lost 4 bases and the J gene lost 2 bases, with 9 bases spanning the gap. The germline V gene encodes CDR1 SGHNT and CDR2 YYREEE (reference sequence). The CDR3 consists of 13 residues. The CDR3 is CASSPRGNYGYTF. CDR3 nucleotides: TGTGCCAGCAGCCCGCGGGGCAACTATGGCTACACCTTC.

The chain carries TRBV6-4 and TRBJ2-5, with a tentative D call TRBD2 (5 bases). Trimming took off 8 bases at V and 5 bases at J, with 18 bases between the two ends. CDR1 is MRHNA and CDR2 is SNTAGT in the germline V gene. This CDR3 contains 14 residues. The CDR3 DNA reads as TGTGCCAGCTTCAAAAGAGGGCGATCGGAGACCCAGTACTTC. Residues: CASFKRGRSETQYF.

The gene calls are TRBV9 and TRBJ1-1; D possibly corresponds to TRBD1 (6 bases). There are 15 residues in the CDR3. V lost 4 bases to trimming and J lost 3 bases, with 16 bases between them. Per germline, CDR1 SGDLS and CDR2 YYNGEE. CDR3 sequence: CASSPSGARDTEAFF. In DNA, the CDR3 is TGTGCCAGCAGCCCCTCAGGGGCAAGGGACACTGAAGCTTTCTTT.